The 15 T cell receptor beta chains below come from one sample, sequenced in a study of cytomegalovirus exposure and HLA in healthy donors (dated by TCRdb to 2016 to 2017). The library came from the immunoSEQ multiplex PCR assay. For the multiplex PCR, a mixture combining 60 forward primers for TCR Vbeta segments and 13 reverse primers for TCR Jbeta segments was used. TCRdb stores this immuneACCESS table with in-frame sequences only. Part of the clones is absent; in the studies checked, under half of the shortfall reflects unresolved V genes, and no reason is known for the rest. This sample's clone table shows roughly 76,000 clones. The ten top clones hold 2.4% of the sample. Sequencing input: PBMCs. The receptors were gathered from a female donor in good health and CMV-seropositive.

The chain links TRBV10-3 to TRBJ2-1, with D perhaps TRBD2 (7 bases). V lost 6 bases and J lost 0, with 12 bases in between. The CDR3 runs 15 residues. Per the germline V gene, CDR1 is ENHRY and CDR2 is SYGVKD. The CDR3 bases are TGTGCCATCAGGGGAGGGGGTAGCTCCTACAATGAGCAGTTCTTC. Translated: CAIRGGGSSYNEQFF.

As for this clone: A junction boundary mismatches the germline segment, possibly from a read error. This sequence joins TRBV30 and TRBJ1-5; D call uncertain. This CDR3 contains 15 residues. CDR1 is GTSNPN, CDR2 SVGIG, per germline (reference sequence). CDR3: CAGSVGLDSNQPQHF. CDR3 nucleotides: TGTGCCGGGAGTGTTGGGCTTGATAGCAATCAGCCCCAGCATTTT.

V usage is TRBV23-1 and J usage is TRBJ2-7; 14 nucleotides align to TRBD2. TRBV23-1 belongs to the ORF category, with a function that is uncertain. With V trimmed by 0 bases and J by 4 bases, 14 bases remained unmatched. The CDR3 consists of 20 residues. The CDR3 coding sequence is TGCGCCAGCAGTCAATCAGGGAGTTGGCTAGGGACTAGCGGGGGTTACGAGCAGTACTTC. Its translation: CASSQSGSWLGTSGGYEQYF.

Regarding this clone: At one boundary the junction diverges from the germline segment, which might be a read error. This chain joins TRBV29-1 and TRBJ2-1; 14 bases are shared with TRBD2. The germline gives CDR1 SQVTM, CDR2 ANQGSEA. This CDR3 is built from 18 residues. The CDR3 DNA reads TGCAGCGTTGACGGCGGACTAGCGGGAGGTCGCTCCGACAATGAGCAGTTCTTC. Protein: CSVDGGLAGGRSDNEQFF.

The J gene is TRBJ1-6, the V gene TRBV30; 7 bases agree with TRBD1. Germline CDR1 and CDR2: GTSNPN and SVGIG (reference sequence). This CDR3 comprises 14 residues. V lost 3 bases, J lost 5 bases, and 4 bases stayed unmatched. As DNA, the CDR3 is TGTGCCTGGAGAAGGGGACAGAATAATTCACCCCTCCACTTT. It translates to CAWRRGQNNSPLHF.

The genes are TRBV7-8 and TRBJ2-1, with 10 bases identical to TRBD1. The V gene end was trimmed by 4 bases and the J gene end by 8 bases; junction bases not matched to a gene: 14. In germline, CDR1 is SGHVS, CDR2 FQNEAQ. This CDR3 has 17 residues. The CDR3 loop reads CASSSIRDGTGVHEQFF. The CDR3 DNA reads as TGTGCCAGCAGCTCTATCAGAGACGGGACAGGGGTTCATGAGCAGTTCTTC.

The CDR3 nucleotides are TGTGCCAGCAGCCCGGGCACAGGGGACCTCTACAATGAGCAGTTCTTC. This gives the protein CASSPGTGDLYNEQFF. The chain employs TRBV7-6 and TRBJ2-1; TRBD1 matches 7 bases. The CDR3 consists of 16 residues. J lost 3 bases, V lost 5 bases, and 10 bases had no gene match. Germline CDR1 and CDR2: SGHVS and FNYEAQ.

The rearrangement links TRBV7-6 to TRBJ1-1; 7 nucleotides agree with TRBD1. The CDR3 has 17 residues. V was clipped by 1 base and J by 0 bases; unmatched bases: 8. CDR1 and CDR2 from the germline V gene are SGHVS and FNYEAQ. The CDR3 loop is CASSLGGDSVLNTEAFF. The DNA of the CDR3 is TGTGCCAGCAGCTTAGGAGGGGACAGCGTATTGAACACTGAAGCTTTCTTT.

This chain joins TRBV21-1 and TRBJ2-7; the tabulated D call, TRBD2, remains unverified against the DNA. TRBV21-1 is a known pseudogene. The CDR3 spans 16 residues. The CDR3 DNA reads as TGTGCCAGCAGCATTAAGTCGAGCGGGAGCTCCTACGAGCAGTACTTC. This sequence encodes CASSIKSSGSSYEQYF.

The chain carries TRBV29-1 and TRBJ1-3; TRBD1 matches at 7 bases. This CDR3 comprises 15 residues. The germline V gene has CDR1 SQVTM and CDR2 ANQGSEA. J lost 3 bases, V lost 5 bases, and 10 bases had no gene match. The CDR3 is CSVQTSTGNGNTIYF. For the CDR3, the DNA is TGCAGCGTTCAAACCTCGACAGGGAATGGAAACACCATATATTTT.

This chain joins TRBV11-2 and TRBJ1-2; 9 nucleotides match TRBD1. The junction had 8 bases not matched to a gene; V was cut back by 1 base and J by 8 bases. The CDR3 spans 15 residues. Germline lookup yields CDR1 SGHAT and CDR2 FQNNGV. The CDR3, as DNA: TGTGCCAGCAGCTTAGTTCCGGGACAGGGAGACGGCTACACCTTC. Its protein product is CASSLVPGQGDGYTF. Full variable domain (rest looked up from reference TRBV11-2 and TRBJ1-2): EAGVAQSPRYKIIEKRQSVAFWCNPISGHATLYWYQQILGQGPKLLIQFQNNGVVDDSQLPKDRFSAERLKGVDSTLKIQPAKLEDSAVYLCASSLVPGQGDGYTFGSGTRLTVV.

The genes are TRBV28 and TRBJ2-5, with TRBD1 matching over 8 bases. Losses at the gene ends were 6 bases for V and 7 bases for J; bases not matched to a gene: 13. Germline V lookup: CDR1 MDHEN, CDR2 SYDVKM. This CDR3 is built from 15 residues. The DNA of the CDR3 is TGTGCCAGCAGCCCCCTCGGGACAGGAGAGGTGACCCAGTACTTC. Residues: CASSPLGTGEVTQYF.

The chain joins TRBV19 to TRBJ1-4; D uncertain. With 7 bases removed from V and 0 bases from J, the gap between germline ends came to 18 bases. The CDR3 runs to 17 residues. The germline CDR1 and CDR2 sequences are LNHDA and SQIVND (reference sequence). The CDR3 DNA is TGTGCCAGTACCTCAATACCTCAGCTAGCAACTAATGAAAAACTGTTTTTT. Residues: CASTSIPQLATNEKLFF. Filled out from reference TRBV19 and TRBJ1-4, the complete variable domain reads DGGITQSPKYLFRKEGQNVTLSCEQNLNHDAMYWYRQDPGQGLRLIYYSQIVNDFQKGDIAEGYSVSREKKESFPLTVTSAQKNPTAFYLCASTSIPQLATNEKLFFGSGTQLSVL.

The chain uses TRBV5-5 and TRBJ2-7; 7 bases match TRBD1. After removal of 1 base from V and 5 bases from J, the junction contained 6 bases not matched to a gene. The CDR3 is 14 residues long. CDR1 SGHKS and CDR2 YYEKEE come from the germline V gene (reference sequence). The CDR3, as DNA: TGTGCCAGCAGCTTGAACAGGGGTTATGACGAGCAGTACTTC. It encodes CASSLNRGYDEQYF.

In DNA, the CDR3 is TGTGCCAGCAGCCTTGATCCGGGACAGACCTACGAGCAGTACTTC. This encodes CASSLDPGQTYEQYF. V and J are TRBV7-2 and TRBJ2-7; 7 bases are shared with TRBD1. V lost 5 bases to trimming and J lost 2 bases; unmatched junction nucleotides: 9. The CDR3 consists of 15 residues. Looked up from germline, CDR1 is SGHTA and CDR2 is FQGNSA.